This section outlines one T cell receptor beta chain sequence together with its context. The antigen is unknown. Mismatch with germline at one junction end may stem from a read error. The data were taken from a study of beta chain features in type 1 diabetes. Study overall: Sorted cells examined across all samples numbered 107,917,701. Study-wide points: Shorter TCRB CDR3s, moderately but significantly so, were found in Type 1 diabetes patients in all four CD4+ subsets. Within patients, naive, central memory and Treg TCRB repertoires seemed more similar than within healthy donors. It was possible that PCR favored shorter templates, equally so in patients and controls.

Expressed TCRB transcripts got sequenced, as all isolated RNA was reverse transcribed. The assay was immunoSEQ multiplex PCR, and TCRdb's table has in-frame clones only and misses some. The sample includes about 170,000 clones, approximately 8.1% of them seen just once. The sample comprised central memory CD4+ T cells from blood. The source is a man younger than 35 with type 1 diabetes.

The CDR3: CASSLGNSEAFF. The DNA for the CDR3 is TGTGCCAGCAGCTTGGGGAACAGTGAAGCTTTCTTT. This chain links TRBV5-6 with TRBJ1-1; D is uncertain. Germline values: CDR1 SGHDT, CDR2 YYEEEE. The CDR3 is 12 residues long.